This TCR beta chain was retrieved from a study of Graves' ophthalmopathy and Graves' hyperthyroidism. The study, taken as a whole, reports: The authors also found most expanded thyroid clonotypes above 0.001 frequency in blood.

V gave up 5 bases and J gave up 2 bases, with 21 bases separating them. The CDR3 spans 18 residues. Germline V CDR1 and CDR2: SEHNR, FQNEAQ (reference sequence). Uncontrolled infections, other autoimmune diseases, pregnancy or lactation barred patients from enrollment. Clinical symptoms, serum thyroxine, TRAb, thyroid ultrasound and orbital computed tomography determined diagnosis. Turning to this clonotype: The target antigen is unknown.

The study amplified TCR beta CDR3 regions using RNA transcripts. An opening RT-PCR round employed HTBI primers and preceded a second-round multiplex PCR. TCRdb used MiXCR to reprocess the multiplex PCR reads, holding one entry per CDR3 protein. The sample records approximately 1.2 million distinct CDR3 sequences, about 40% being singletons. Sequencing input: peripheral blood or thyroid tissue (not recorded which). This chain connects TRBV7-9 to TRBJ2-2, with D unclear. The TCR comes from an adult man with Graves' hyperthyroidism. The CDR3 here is CASSQDSDQHRNTGELFF. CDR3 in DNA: TGTGCCAGCAGCCAAGACTCGGACCAGCATCGCAACACCGGGGAGCTGTTTTTT. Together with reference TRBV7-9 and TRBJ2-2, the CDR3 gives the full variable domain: DTGVSQNPRHKITKRGQNVTFRCDPISEHNRLYWYRQTLGQGPEFLTYFQNEAQLEKSRLLSDRFSAERPKGSFSTLEIQRTEQGDSAMYLCASSQDSDQHRNTGELFFGEGSRLTVL.